The source of this T cell receptor (beta chain) is a study of T cells in Graves' hyperthyroidism and ophthalmopathy. About the research overall: The initial diagnosis was the point when peripheral blood was collected, ahead of any treatment.

Diagnosing involved the use of clinical symptoms, serum thyroxine and TRAb, thyroid ultrasound and orbital computed tomography. This sample holds PBMCs from roughly 10 ml fresh peripheral blood. RNA transcripts provided the source from which TCR beta CDR3 regions were amplified. TCR CDR3 regions were first amplified by RT-PCR with HTBI primers. MiXCR, applied by TCRdb to the multiplex PCR reads, yields one record per CDR3 protein. The sample records almost 500,000 distinct CDR3 sequences, around a fifth being singletons. This CDR3 is 12 amino acids long. V dropped 5 bases and J dropped 3; count of bases not matched to a gene: 3. Germline V lookup: CDR1 GTSNPN, CDR2 SVGIG (reference sequence).

This receptor was obtained from a woman in her seventies with Graves' ophthalmopathy. V and J are TRBV30 and TRBJ2-7, with 8 nucleotides matching TRBD1. Sequenced: blood. The CDR3 sequence: CAWDRGNYEQYF. CDR3 DNA sequence: TGTGCCTGGGACAGGGGAAACTACGAGCAGTACTTC.